This TCR beta chain is from a study of blood T cell repertoires in COVID-19. Some clones are missing from TCRdb's copy, which holds only in-frame ones; the method was immunoSEQ multiplex PCR. The sample lists 55,000 to 70,000 clones, roughly three quarters occurring once. V was clipped by 6 bases and J by 7 bases; unmatched bases: 10. The CDR3 has 15 amino acids. Germline V gene lookup returns CDR1 SNHLY and CDR2 FYNNEI. The sequenced sample was peripheral blood. The chain combines TRBV2 with TRBJ2-7; 12 bases map to TRBD1. This sequence originates from a man older than 75 with acute or convalescent COVID-19. CDR3 protein: CASRDTGTGGWEQYF. CDR3 DNA: TGTGCCAGCAGAGACACCGGGACAGGGGGCTGGGAGCAGTACTTC.